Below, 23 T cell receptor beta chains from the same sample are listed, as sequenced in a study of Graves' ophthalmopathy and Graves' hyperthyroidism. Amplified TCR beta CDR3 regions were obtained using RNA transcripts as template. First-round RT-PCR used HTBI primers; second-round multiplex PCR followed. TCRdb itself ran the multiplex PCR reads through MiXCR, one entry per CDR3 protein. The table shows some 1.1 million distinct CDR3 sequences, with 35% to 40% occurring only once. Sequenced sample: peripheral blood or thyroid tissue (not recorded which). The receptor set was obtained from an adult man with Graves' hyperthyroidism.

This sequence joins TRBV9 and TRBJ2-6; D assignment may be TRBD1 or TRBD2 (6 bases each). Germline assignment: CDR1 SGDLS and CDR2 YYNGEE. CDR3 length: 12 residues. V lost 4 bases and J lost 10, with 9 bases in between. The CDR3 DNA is TGTGCCAGCAGCCGAGGGGGGAACGTCCTGACTTTC. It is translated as CASSRGGNVLTF.

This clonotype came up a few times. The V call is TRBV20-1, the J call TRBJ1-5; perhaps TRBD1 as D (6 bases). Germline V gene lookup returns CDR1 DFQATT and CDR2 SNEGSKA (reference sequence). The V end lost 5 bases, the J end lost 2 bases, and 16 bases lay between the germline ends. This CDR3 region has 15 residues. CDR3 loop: CSARHAGAGNQPQHF. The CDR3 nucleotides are TGCAGTGCTCGACATGCGGGGGCAGGCAATCAGCCCCAGCATTTT.

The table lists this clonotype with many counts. Here the CDR3 reads CASSSPGGVSGANVLTF. In DNA form, the CDR3 reads TGTGCCAGCAGCTCCCCGGGGGGGGTCTCTGGGGCCAACGTCCTGACTTTC. J is TRBJ2-6 and V is TRBV5-6; TRBD2 matches at 8 bases. V dropped 3 bases and J dropped 0; count of bases not matched to a gene: 5. Germline loops: CDR1 SGHDT, CDR2 YYEEEE. The CDR3 is made up of 17 amino acids.

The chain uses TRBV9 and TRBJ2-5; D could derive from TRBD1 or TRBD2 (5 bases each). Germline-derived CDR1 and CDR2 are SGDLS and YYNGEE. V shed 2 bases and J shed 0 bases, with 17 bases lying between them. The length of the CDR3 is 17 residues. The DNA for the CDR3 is TGTGCCAGCAGCGTGACAGCAACACAGGACTACCAAGAGACCCAGTACTTC. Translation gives CASSVTATQDYQETQYF.

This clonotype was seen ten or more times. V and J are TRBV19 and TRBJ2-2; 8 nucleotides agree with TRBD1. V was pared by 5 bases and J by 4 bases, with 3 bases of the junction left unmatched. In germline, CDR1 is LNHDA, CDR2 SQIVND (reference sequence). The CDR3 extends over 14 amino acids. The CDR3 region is CASSWTGSTGELFF. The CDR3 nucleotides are TGTGCCAGTAGTTGGACAGGGTCCACCGGGGAGCTGTTTTTT.

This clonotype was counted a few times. CDR3 sequence reads: CASSPGGAELYEQYF. Here the CDR3 DNA reads TGTGCCAGCTCACCGGGGGGGGCAGAGCTCTACGAGCAGTACTTC. The genes are TRBV18 and TRBJ2-7; D is possibly TRBD2 (7 bases). The CDR3 has 15 amino acids. CDR1 is KGHSH and CDR2 is LQKENI in the germline V gene. V was clipped by 3 bases and J by 3 bases, with 15 bases between them.

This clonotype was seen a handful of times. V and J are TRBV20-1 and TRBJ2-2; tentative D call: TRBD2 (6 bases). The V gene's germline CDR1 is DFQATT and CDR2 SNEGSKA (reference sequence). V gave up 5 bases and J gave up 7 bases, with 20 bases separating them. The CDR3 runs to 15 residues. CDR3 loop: CSASTTEGRDGELFF. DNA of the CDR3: TGCAGTGCTTCTACAACGGAGGGCCGGGACGGGGAGCTGTTTTTT.

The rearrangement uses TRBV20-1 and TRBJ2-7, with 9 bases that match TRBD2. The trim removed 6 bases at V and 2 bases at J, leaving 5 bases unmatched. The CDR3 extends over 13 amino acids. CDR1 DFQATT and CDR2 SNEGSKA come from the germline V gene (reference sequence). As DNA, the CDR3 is TGCAGTGCCGGGGCTAGCGGGGCCTACGAGCAGTACTTC. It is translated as CSAGASGAYEQYF.

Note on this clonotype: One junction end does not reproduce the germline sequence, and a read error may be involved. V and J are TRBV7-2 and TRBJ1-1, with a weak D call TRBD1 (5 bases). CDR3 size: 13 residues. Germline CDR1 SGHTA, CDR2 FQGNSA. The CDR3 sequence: CASKGPVHTEAFF. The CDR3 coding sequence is TGCGCCAGCAAGGGGCCAGTGCACACTGAAGCTTTCTTT.

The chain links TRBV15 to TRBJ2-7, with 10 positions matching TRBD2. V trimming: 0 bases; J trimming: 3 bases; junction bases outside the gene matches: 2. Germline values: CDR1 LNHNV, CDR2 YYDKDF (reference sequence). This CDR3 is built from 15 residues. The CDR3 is CATSRDSSGGYEQYF. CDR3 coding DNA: TGTGCCACCAGCAGAGATTCTAGCGGGGGCTACGAGCAGTACTTC. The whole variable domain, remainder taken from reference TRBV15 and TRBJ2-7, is DAMVIQNPRYQVTQFGKPVTLSCSQTLNHNVMYWYQQKSSQAPKLLFHYYDKDFNNEADTPDNFQSRRPNTSFCFLDIRSPGLGDTAMYLCATSRDSSGGYEQYFGPGTRLTVT.

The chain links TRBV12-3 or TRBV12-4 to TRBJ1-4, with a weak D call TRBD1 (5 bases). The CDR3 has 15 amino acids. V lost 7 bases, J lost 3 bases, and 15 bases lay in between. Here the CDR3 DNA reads TGTGCCAGCACTCCCCGGATGGGGGCTAATGAAAAACTGTTTTTT. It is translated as CASTPRMGANEKLFF.

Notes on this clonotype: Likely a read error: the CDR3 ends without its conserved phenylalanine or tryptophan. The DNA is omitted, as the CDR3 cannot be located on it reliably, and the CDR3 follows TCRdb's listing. The CDR3 spells CSVVGGGRS. This chain connects TRBV29-1 to TRBJ1-1. The CDR3 numbers 9 amino acids, ends counted. CDR1 and CDR2 (germline): SQVTM, ANQGSEA.

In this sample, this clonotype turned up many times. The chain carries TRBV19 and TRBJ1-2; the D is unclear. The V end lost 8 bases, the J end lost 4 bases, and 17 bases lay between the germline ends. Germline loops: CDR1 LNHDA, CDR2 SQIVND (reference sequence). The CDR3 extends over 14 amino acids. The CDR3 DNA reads TGTGCCAGTTGTGACCTCGTCCGCGGCTATGGCTACACCTTC. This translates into CASCDLVRGYGYTF.

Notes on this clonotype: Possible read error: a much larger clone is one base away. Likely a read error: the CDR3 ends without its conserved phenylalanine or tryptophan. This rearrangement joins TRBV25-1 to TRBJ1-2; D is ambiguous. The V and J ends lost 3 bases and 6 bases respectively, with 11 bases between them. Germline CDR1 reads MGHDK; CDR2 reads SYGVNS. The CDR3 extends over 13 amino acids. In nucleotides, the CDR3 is TGTGCCAGCAGTGAGGTACAGAGAGATGGCTACACCCTC. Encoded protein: CASSEVQRDGYTL.

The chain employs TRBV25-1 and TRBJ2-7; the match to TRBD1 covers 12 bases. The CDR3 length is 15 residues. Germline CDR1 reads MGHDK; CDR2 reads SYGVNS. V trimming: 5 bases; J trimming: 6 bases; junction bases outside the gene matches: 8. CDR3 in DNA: TGTGCCAGCAGTAATCCGGGACAGGGGGCTCTCGAGCAGTACTTC. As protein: CASSNPGQGALEQYF.

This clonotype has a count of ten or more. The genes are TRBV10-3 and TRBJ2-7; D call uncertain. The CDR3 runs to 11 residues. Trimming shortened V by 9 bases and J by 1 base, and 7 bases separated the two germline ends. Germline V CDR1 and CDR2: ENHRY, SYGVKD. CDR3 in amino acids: CAMGFSYEQYF. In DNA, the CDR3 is TGTGCCATGGGGTTTTCCTACGAGCAGTACTTC.

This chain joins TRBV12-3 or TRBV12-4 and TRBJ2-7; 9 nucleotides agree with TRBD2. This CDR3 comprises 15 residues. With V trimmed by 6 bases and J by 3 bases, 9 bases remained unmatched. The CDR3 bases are TGTGCCAGCAGGGATAGCGGGGGAACCCACTACGAGCAGTACTTC. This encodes CASRDSGGTHYEQYF.

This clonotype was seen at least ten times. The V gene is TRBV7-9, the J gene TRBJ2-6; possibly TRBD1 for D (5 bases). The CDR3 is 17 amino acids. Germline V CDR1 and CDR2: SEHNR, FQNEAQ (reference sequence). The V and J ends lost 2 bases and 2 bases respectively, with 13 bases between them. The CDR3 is CASSLTQGWAGANVLTF. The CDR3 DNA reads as TGTGCCAGCAGCTTAACCCAGGGATGGGCTGGGGCCAACGTCCTGACTTTC.

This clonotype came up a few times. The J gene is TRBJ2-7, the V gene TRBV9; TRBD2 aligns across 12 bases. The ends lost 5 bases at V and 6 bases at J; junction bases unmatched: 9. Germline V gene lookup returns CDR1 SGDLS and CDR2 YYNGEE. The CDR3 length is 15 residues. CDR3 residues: CASSSGLGLAGEQYF. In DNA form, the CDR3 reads TGTGCCAGCAGTTCAGGTTTGGGACTAGCGGGCGAGCAGTACTTC.

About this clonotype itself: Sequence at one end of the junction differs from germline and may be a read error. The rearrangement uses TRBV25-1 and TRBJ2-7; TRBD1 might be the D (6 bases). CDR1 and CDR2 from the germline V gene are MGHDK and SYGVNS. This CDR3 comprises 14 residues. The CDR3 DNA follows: TGCGCCAGCAGGAGACAGGCCGCACCCCACGAGCAGTACTTC. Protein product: CASRRQAAPHEQYF.

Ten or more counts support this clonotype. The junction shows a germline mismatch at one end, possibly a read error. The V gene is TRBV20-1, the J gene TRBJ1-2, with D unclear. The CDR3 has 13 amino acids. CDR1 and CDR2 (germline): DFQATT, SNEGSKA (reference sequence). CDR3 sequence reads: CSARELPSYGYTF. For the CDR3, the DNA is TGCAGTGCCAGAGAGCTTCCATCCTATGGCTACACCTTC.

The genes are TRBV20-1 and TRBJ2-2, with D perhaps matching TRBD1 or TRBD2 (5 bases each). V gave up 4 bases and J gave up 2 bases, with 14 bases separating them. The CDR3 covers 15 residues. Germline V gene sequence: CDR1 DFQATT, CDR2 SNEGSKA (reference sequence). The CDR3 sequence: CSAMKGRGNTGELFF. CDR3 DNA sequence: TGCAGTGCTATGAAGGGACGCGGAAACACCGGGGAGCTGTTTTTT.

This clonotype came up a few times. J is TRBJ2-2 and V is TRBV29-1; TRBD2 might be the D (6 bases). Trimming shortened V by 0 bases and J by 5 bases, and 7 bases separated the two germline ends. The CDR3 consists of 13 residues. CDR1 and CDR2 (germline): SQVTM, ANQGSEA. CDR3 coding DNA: TGCAGCGTTGAAGAGGGGGGAACCGGGGAGCTGTTTTTT. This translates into CSVEEGGTGELFF.